The count of the clone carrying this T cell receptor (beta chain) is one. What it recognizes is unknown. Naive-designated CD8 cells lacked CD45RO, were positively enriched for CCR7, and omitted terminally differentiated effector memory CD45RA+ cells. TCRdb's copy holds only in-frame clones and misses some; the assay was immunoSEQ multiplex PCR. The sample gives hundreds of thousands of clones, 95% to 97% of which show up once; less than 0.12% is in the top ten. This sample is drawn from a study of shared clonotypes between healthy human individuals. General study results and limits: When naive CD4 clonotypes were compared across a handful of donors, roughly 4.9% were shared.

CDR3 length: 15 residues. V lost 5 bases and J 5 bases, leaving 17 bases between the germline ends. Looked up from germline, CDR1 is MNHNS and CDR2 is SASEGT. The source is a woman aged 25-40 years in good health. The V gene is TRBV6-1, the J gene TRBJ2-3; a possible D gene is TRBD2 (5 bases). The specimen was naive CD8+ T cells sorted from blood. The CDR3 bases are TGTGCCAGCAGTATAAGAGTACTAGGAGGAGATACGCAGTATTTT. It yields the protein CASSIRVLGGDTQYF.